This is a list of T cell receptor beta chains from one sample in a study of T cells after yellow fever vaccination. TCRdb re-derived calls from the 5' RACE reads in MiXCR, one entry per CDR3 protein. The sample includes hundreds of thousands of distinct CDR3 sequences, about a sixth seen only once; the top ten take 15% to 20%. Sequenced material: PBMCs, taken roughly 5 days after the first yellow fever vaccination. These receptors were taken from a man younger than 35 who received the YFV17D yellow fever vaccine. CDR3s include the opening cysteine and the closing phenylalanine or tryptophan. A D gene is named only where the DNA matches it firmly. Clone size, where shown, is once, few, many, or a class for clones that have expanded.

CDR3nt: TGTGCCAGCAGTTTTACCCCATCATATGGTTCACCCCTCCACTTT; CDR3aa: CASSFTPSYGSPLHF; v_gene: TRBV27; j_gene: TRBJ1-6; d_gene: .; abundance: once
CDR3nt: TGCGCCAGCAGTCCTGGCTTTCTCGGCGCGCAGACACCCCTCCACTTT; CDR3aa: CASSPGFLGAQTPLHF; v_gene: TRBV5-1; j_gene: TRBJ1-6; d_gene: .; abundance: many
CDR3nt: TGCGCCAGCAACGGGCGGGGGAATTGGTTCTTC; CDR3aa: CASNGRGNWFF; v_gene: TRBV5-1; j_gene: TRBJ2-1; d_gene: TRBD2; abundance: .
CDR3nt: TGTGCCAGCAGTCTCATGGACGGGCAAGAGACCCAGTACTTC; CDR3aa: CASSLMDGQETQYF; v_gene: TRBV2; j_gene: TRBJ2-5; d_gene: .; abundance: many
CDR3nt: TGTGCCAGCTCACCACCCGGGACCATAGCAGACATTCAGTACTTC; CDR3aa: CASSPPGTIADIQYF; v_gene: TRBV18; j_gene: TRBJ2-4; d_gene: .; abundance: .
CDR3nt: TGTGCCAGTAGTATCAGGACAGGGGGCACCGGGGAGCTGTTTTTT; CDR3aa: CASSIRTGGTGELFF; v_gene: TRBV19; j_gene: TRBJ2-2; d_gene: TRBD1; abundance: .
CDR3nt: TGTGCCATCAGTGAGGCTAGGGGATCCGGGGAGCTGTTTTTT; CDR3aa: CAISEARGSGELFF; v_gene: TRBV10-3; j_gene: TRBJ2-2; d_gene: .; abundance: few
CDR3nt: TGTGCCAGCTCACCGCCACAGGGAATGGGTGAAAAACTGTTTTTT; CDR3aa: CASSPPQGMGEKLFF; v_gene: TRBV18; j_gene: TRBJ1-4; d_gene: .; abundance: .
CDR3nt: TGTGCCATCGGGGCCGGGACTACAAACACCGGGGAGCTGTTTTTT; CDR3aa: CAIGAGTTNTGELFF; v_gene: TRBV10-3; j_gene: TRBJ2-2; d_gene: TRBD2; abundance: .
CDR3nt: TGTGCCACCAGCAGAGCCTCTCCGGCGGGCTCCAATGAAAAACTGTTTTTT; CDR3aa: CATSRASPAGSNEKLFF; v_gene: TRBV15; j_gene: TRBJ1-4; d_gene: .; abundance: .
CDR3nt: TGTGCCAGCAGCGCCCCCTCGGGAGAGGGACGCACAGATACGCAGTATTTT; CDR3aa: CASSAPSGEGRTDTQYF; v_gene: TRBV3-1; j_gene: TRBJ2-3; d_gene: .; abundance: .
CDR3nt: TGTGCCAGCAGCTCGGACCCGTACAATGAGCAGTTCTTC; CDR3aa: CASSSDPYNEQFF; v_gene: TRBV11-3; j_gene: TRBJ2-1; d_gene: .; abundance: .
CDR3nt: TGTGCCAGCTCACCTAACAGGGTTGGGGCGAGCACTGAAGCTTTCTTT; CDR3aa: CASSPNRVGASTEAFF; v_gene: TRBV18; j_gene: TRBJ1-1; d_gene: .; abundance: .
CDR3nt: TGTGCCAGCAGGACAGCCCTAGCGAATTCACCCCTCCACTTT; CDR3aa: CASRTALANSPLHF; v_gene: TRBV6-1; j_gene: TRBJ1-6; d_gene: .; abundance: .
CDR3nt: TGCGCCAGCAGCTTTGCCCTGAGGAGGGGGGAGCAGTACTTC; CDR3aa: CASSFALRRGEQYF; v_gene: TRBV5-1; j_gene: TRBJ2-7; d_gene: .; abundance: .
CDR3nt: TGTGCCAGTAGAAGGGACCGAGACACTGAAGCTTTCTTT; CDR3aa: CASRRDRDTEAFF; v_gene: TRBV19; j_gene: TRBJ1-1; d_gene: .; abundance: .
CDR3nt: TGTGCCAGCAGCTTAGCGGGGACGCCTGCCTACGAGCAGTACTTC; CDR3aa: CASSLAGTPAYEQYF; v_gene: TRBV7-9; j_gene: TRBJ2-7; d_gene: .; abundance: .
CDR3nt: TGTGCCACCAGCAGAGGGTCAGGGAGTCCCTACGAGCAGTACTTC; CDR3aa: CATSRGSGSPYEQYF; v_gene: TRBV15; j_gene: TRBJ2-7; d_gene: .; abundance: .
CDR3nt: TGTGCCAGCAGCGTAGCTTCTGCGGGGACGTACCAAGAGACCCAGTACTTC; CDR3aa: CASSVASAGTYQETQYF; v_gene: TRBV9; j_gene: TRBJ2-5; d_gene: .; abundance: few
CDR3nt: TGTGCCAGCAGCCGCGACGCAGGACAGGGGGCCTATGGCTACACCTTC; CDR3aa: CASSRDAGQGAYGYTF; v_gene: TRBV5-5; j_gene: TRBJ1-2; d_gene: TRBD1; abundance: few
CDR3nt: TGTGCCAGCTCACCCCGGGAGAATGGAAACACCATATATTTT; CDR3aa: CASSPRENGNTIYF; v_gene: TRBV18; j_gene: TRBJ1-3; d_gene: .; abundance: many
CDR3nt: TGTGCCAGCAGTTACTCGACAGAGGGCTACACCTTC; CDR3aa: CASSYSTEGYTF; v_gene: TRBV6-6; j_gene: TRBJ1-2; d_gene: .; abundance: .
CDR3nt: TGTGCCAGCAGCGTAGGTGGGGGGACAGGGACAGATACGCAGTATTTT; CDR3aa: CASSVGGGTGTDTQYF; v_gene: TRBV9; j_gene: TRBJ2-3; d_gene: TRBD1; abundance: .
CDR3nt: TGCAGTGCTAGGCGCCTGGACAGGGGAAAGTACGAGCAGTACTTC; CDR3aa: CSARRLDRGKYEQYF; v_gene: TRBV20-1; j_gene: TRBJ2-7; d_gene: TRBD1; abundance: .
CDR3nt: TGTGCCAGCTCACCTAGTCGGTTGGAGGTTCTTGAAAAACTGTTTTTT; CDR3aa: CASSPSRLEVLEKLFF; v_gene: TRBV18; j_gene: TRBJ1-4; d_gene: .; abundance: .
CDR3nt: TGCAGTGCCTCTCGTCGAAGGGGGAGGGATACGCAGTATTTT; CDR3aa: CSASRRRGRDTQYF; v_gene: TRBV20-1; j_gene: TRBJ2-3; d_gene: .; abundance: .
CDR3nt: TGCGCCAGCAGCCCCTCGGTAGCGGGGGGTAGGTACAATGAGCAGTTCTTC; CDR3aa: CASSPSVAGGRYNEQFF; v_gene: TRBV4-3; j_gene: TRBJ2-1; d_gene: TRBD2; abundance: .
CDR3nt: TGTGCCATCAGTGAGGTGGAAGCAGATACGCAGTATTTT; CDR3aa: CAISEVEADTQYF; v_gene: TRBV10-3; j_gene: TRBJ2-3; d_gene: .; abundance: few
CDR3nt: TGTGCCAGCAGGCCCGGACAGGGGAGGGGATATGGCTACACCTTC; CDR3aa: CASRPGQGRGYGYTF; v_gene: TRBV12-3/TRBV12-4; j_gene: TRBJ1-2; d_gene: TRBD1; abundance: .
CDR3nt: TGTGCCACCAGCAGAGACCCGGGACTATCATACAATGAGCAGTTCTTC; CDR3aa: CATSRDPGLSYNEQFF; v_gene: TRBV15; j_gene: TRBJ2-1; d_gene: TRBD2; abundance: few
CDR3nt: TGCAGTGCTAGACCTAGGGGGACAGTCAGTAACTATGGCTACACCTTC; CDR3aa: CSARPRGTVSNYGYTF; v_gene: TRBV20-1; j_gene: TRBJ1-2; d_gene: TRBD1; abundance: few
CDR3nt: TGTGCCAGCTCACCACGACAGTCGGGTGGAGGCGAAGAGACCCAGTACTTC; CDR3aa: CASSPRQSGGGEETQYF; v_gene: TRBV18; j_gene: TRBJ2-5; d_gene: .; abundance: .
CDR3nt: TGCGCCAGCAGCCAAGTCCCGACTAGCGTTTACGAGCAGTACTTC; CDR3aa: CASSQVPTSVYEQYF; v_gene: TRBV4-1; j_gene: TRBJ2-7; d_gene: TRBD2; abundance: few
CDR3nt: TGCGCCAGCAGCCCTAGTACCGGGACTAACTATGGCTACACCTTC; CDR3aa: CASSPSTGTNYGYTF; v_gene: TRBV4-1; j_gene: TRBJ1-2; d_gene: .; abundance: once
CDR3nt: TGTGCCAGCAGCACCACGTTGGGCCGAGCAGATACGCAGTATTTT; CDR3aa: CASSTTLGRADTQYF; v_gene: TRBV7-2; j_gene: TRBJ2-3; d_gene: .; abundance: few
CDR3nt: TGTGCCATCAGTGAGGCGGGGCTTGTTTACAATGAGCAGTTCTTC; CDR3aa: CAISEAGLVYNEQFF; v_gene: TRBV10-3; j_gene: TRBJ2-1; d_gene: .; abundance: few
CDR3nt: TGTGCCAGCAGTGCTGTGGGGGACAGAGTCTCTGGAAACACCATATATTTT; CDR3aa: CASSAVGDRVSGNTIYF; v_gene: TRBV7-2; j_gene: TRBJ1-3; d_gene: TRBD1; abundance: .
CDR3nt: TGCAGCGTTGAAGTGAAAAGGGCGGAGAACACTGAAGCTTTCTTT; CDR3aa: CSVEVKRAENTEAFF; v_gene: TRBV29-1; j_gene: TRBJ1-1; d_gene: .; abundance: .
CDR3nt: TGTGCCAGTAGCATGTCAGATACTGAAGCTTTCTTT; CDR3aa: CASSMSDTEAFF; v_gene: TRBV6-1; j_gene: TRBJ1-1; d_gene: .; abundance: few
CDR3nt: TGCAGTGCCGGGCGCACGTTGCACGAGCAGTACTTC; CDR3aa: CSAGRTLHEQYF; v_gene: TRBV20-1; j_gene: TRBJ2-7; d_gene: .; abundance: .
CDR3nt: TGTGCCAGCAGCGTAACACCAACACCCCGGCCACCCCTCCACTTT; CDR3aa: CASSVTPTPRPPLHF; v_gene: TRBV9; j_gene: TRBJ1-6; d_gene: .; abundance: few
CDR3nt: TGTGCCAGCAGTTACCCAGCACAAGAGACCCAGTACTTC; CDR3aa: CASSYPAQETQYF; v_gene: TRBV6-5; j_gene: TRBJ2-5; d_gene: .; abundance: few
CDR3nt: TGTGCCTGGAGTTCGCACGTTGAAAAACTGTTTTTT; CDR3aa: CAWSSHVEKLFF; v_gene: TRBV30; j_gene: TRBJ1-4; d_gene: .; abundance: .
CDR3nt: TGTGCCAGCAGCGAACTGCCGGGACCTGGAAACACCATATATTTT; CDR3aa: CASSELPGPGNTIYF; v_gene: TRBV21-1; j_gene: TRBJ1-3; d_gene: .; abundance: few
CDR3nt: TGCAGTGCTGGGGACAGGGGGATTGAAGCTTTCTTT; CDR3aa: CSAGDRGIEAFF; v_gene: TRBV20-1; j_gene: TRBJ1-1; d_gene: TRBD1; abundance: .
CDR3nt: TGTGCCAGCAGCTTAGCGAGGGCAGGGAGGGAAAAACTGTTTTTT; CDR3aa: CASSLARAGREKLFF; v_gene: TRBV7-8; j_gene: TRBJ1-4; d_gene: .; abundance: few